Listed here are 13 T cell receptor beta chains from one sample, sequenced in a study of blood T cells in healthy people across ages. A sample-barcoded 5' primer and a J-beta primer mix were used in a second PCR of about 7 to 12 cycles. TCRdb reprocessed the 5' RACE reads via MiXCR and lists one record per CDR3 protein. This table holds more than 550,000 distinct CDR3 sequences, 22% found once. The sequencing sample was made of blood. The receptors were sampled from a man aged 70-80 years in good health.

The chain has TRBV4-1 and TRBJ2-1; D remains unclear. This CDR3 contains 15 residues. Between the trimmed V and J ends, which lost 1 base and 4 bases, there was a span of 11 bases. The germline V gene has CDR1 MGHRA and CDR2 YSYEKL. This CDR3 is CASSQGSTAYNEQFF. The CDR3 DNA reads TGCGCCAGCAGCCAAGGGTCGACGGCTTACAATGAGCAGTTCTTC.

The chain links TRBV15 to TRBJ1-2; 10 positions agree with TRBD1. CDR3 length equals 14 residues. V trimming: 4 bases; J trimming: 8 bases; junction bases outside the gene matches: 7. CDR1 and CDR2 from the germline V gene are LNHNV and YYDKDF (reference sequence). The CDR3 region has the DNA TGTGCCACCAGCACACCGGGACAGGGGACGGGCTACACCTTC. Its translation is CATSTPGQGTGYTF. Looking up the rest from reference TRBV15 and TRBJ1-2 gives the full variable domain: DAMVIQNPRYQVTQFGKPVTLSCSQTLNHNVMYWYQQKSSQAPKLLFHYYDKDFNNEADTPDNFQSRRPNTSFCFLDIRSPGLGDTAMYLCATSTPGQGTGYTFGSGTRLTVV.

This clonotype came up a few times. The chain links TRBV2 to TRBJ2-3, with TRBD2 identical over 10 bases. The germline gives CDR1 SNHLY, CDR2 FYNNEI. With V trimmed by 7 bases and J by 3 bases, 10 bases remained unmatched. The CDR3 extends over 16 amino acids. CDR3 loop: CASTLLGGLATDTQYF. DNA for the CDR3: TGTGCCAGCACCCTGCTTGGGGGACTAGCGACAGATACGCAGTATTTT.

This rearrangement joins TRBV7-3 to TRBJ2-2; D ambiguous. Germline V CDR1 and CDR2: SGHTA, FQGTGA. CDR3 size: 15 residues. Trimming removed 1 base from V and 1 base from J, with 7 bases in between. The CDR3: CASSLSPGNTGELFF. CDR3 DNA: TGTGCCAGCAGCTTAAGTCCAGGGAACACCGGGGAGCTGTTTTTT. Supplemented by reference TRBV7-3 and TRBJ2-2, the full variable domain reads GAGVSQTPSNKVTEKGKYVELRCDPISGHTALYWYRQSLGQGPEFLIYFQGTGAADDSGLPNDRFFAVRPEGSVSTLKIQRTERGDSAVYLCASSLSPGNTGELFFGEGSRLTVL.

This chain links TRBV29-1 with TRBJ1-3, with a possible D match to TRBD1 (5 bases). V was trimmed by 4 bases and J by 0 bases, leaving 10 bases between them. Germline V gives CDR1 SQVTM, CDR2 ANQGSEA. The CDR3 totals 14 residues. CDR3 DNA sequence: TGCAGCGTTGTCCCGGGACTCTCTGGAAACACCATATATTTT. Translated: CSVVPGLSGNTIYF.

The chain recombines TRBV20-1 with TRBJ1-2; a possible D gene is TRBD1 (6 bases). Trimming left V 0 bases short and J 8 bases short, with 10 bases between. The CDR3 has 12 amino acids. Germline assignment: CDR1 DFQATT and CDR2 SNEGSKA (reference sequence). The CDR3 nucleotides are TGCAGTGCTAGAGACGGGACATACGGCTACACCTTC. As protein: CSARDGTYGYTF.

This clonotype appeared a few times. This chain links TRBV12-3 or TRBV12-4 with TRBJ2-5; 8 bases fit TRBD2. The CDR3 is 16 residues long. Trimming removed 2 bases from V and 5 bases from J; junction bases left unmatched: 10. The CDR3 DNA follows: TGTGCCAGCAGTTTATCGGGGGGGCCTCTTCGGGAGACCCAGTACTTC. Translating it yields CASSLSGGPLRETQYF.

In its sample, this clonotype was seen many times. The genes are TRBV7-8 and TRBJ2-1; 11 nucleotides match TRBD2. Germline lookup yields CDR1 SGHVS and CDR2 FQNEAQ. This CDR3 comprises 17 residues. V lost 6 bases and J lost 3; bases outside the gene matches: 10. The CDR3 is CASSSLAGGYNYNEQFF. In DNA, the CDR3 is TGTGCCAGCAGTTCTCTAGCGGGGGGATATAACTACAATGAGCAGTTCTTC.

This clonotype was picked up a small number of times. The chain employs TRBV2 and TRBJ1-2, with D maybe TRBD1 (5 bases). V gave up 6 bases and J gave up 4 bases, with 18 bases separating them. Looked up from germline, CDR1 is SNHLY and CDR2 is FYNNEI. There are 15 residues in the CDR3. The CDR3 loop is CASSGGVGNGYGYTF. The CDR3, as DNA: TGTGCCAGCAGCGGAGGGGTTGGTAACGGCTATGGCTACACCTTC. Variable domain in full (rest from reference TRBV2 and TRBJ1-2): EPEVTQTPSHQVTQMGQEVILRCVPISNHLYFYWYRQILGQKVEFLVSFYNNEISEKSEIFDDQFSVERPDGSNFTLKIRSTKLEDSAMYFCASSGGVGNGYGYTFGSGTRLTVV.

This clonotype was seen more than once but under ten times. With a much larger clone just one base away, this may be a read error. The V call is TRBV4-3, the J call TRBJ2-6; TRBD2 is a possible D gene (6 bases). The germline gives CDR1 LGHNA, CDR2 YSLEER. This CDR3 is 16 amino acids long. The CDR3 protein is CASSPQAGSGANVLIF. DNA for the CDR3: TGCGCCAGCAGCCCACAAGCGGGCTCTGGGGCCAACGTCCTGATTTTC.

The chain employs TRBV11-2 and TRBJ2-1; 9 nucleotides agree with TRBD1. The V and J ends lost 0 bases and 9 bases, in that order; junction bases with no gene match: 9. CDR1 is SGHAT, CDR2 FQNNGV, per germline. The CDR3 extends over 16 amino acids. CDR3 in amino acids: CASSLEGQGISLEQFF. CDR3 nucleotides: TGTGCCAGCAGCTTAGAGGGACAGGGAATATCCCTTGAGCAGTTCTTC.

This sequence joins TRBV3-1 and TRBJ1-1; D remains unclear. CDR1 and CDR2 from the germline V gene are LGHDT and YNNKEL (reference sequence). V shed 4 bases and J shed 2 bases, with 8 bases lying between them. This CDR3 is built from 13 residues. The CDR3 is CASSPGHNTEAFF. The CDR3 DNA reads as TGTGCCAGCAGCCCCGGCCACAACACTGAAGCTTTCTTT.

The V and J genes are TRBV25-1 and TRBJ1-1; D gene ambiguous. CDR3 length equals 13 residues. CDR1 and CDR2 from the germline V gene are MGHDK and SYGVNS. The germline V and J ends were trimmed by 3 bases and 3 bases, with 8 bases remaining between them. The CDR3 DNA reads as TGTGCCAGCAGTGATGACATGGACACTGAAGCTTTCTTT. This sequence encodes CASSDDMDTEAFF.